The TCR beta chain under discussion was sequenced for a study of human T cells and chemical hapten exposure (dated by TCRdb to the early 2020s). Turning to the overall study: The libraries were sequenced as a pool, and the TCR yield per sample differed mostly because of small variations in library volumes within the pool. Both TCR alpha and TCR beta chains were sequenced from each blood RNA sample. In alopecia patients, the study followed how the peripheral blood TCR repertoire changed in vivo over primary and secondary sensitization to diphenylcyclopropenone (DPC), a hapten. Broad study findings and their caveats: After repeated subsampling, changes were observed in the strength of the expansion versus patch-test correlation and in the threshold at which the correlation became significant. DPC sensitization did not change the number of TCRs with a frequency above 1 in 1000, and there was no evidence of changes in global repertoire structure.

The library was obtained by 5' RACE. Sequencing was performed on an Illumina MiSeq. During library preparation, unique molecular identifiers were attached to individual cDNA molecules so that TCRs could be counted in a quantitative, reproducible way. Concerning the study's data processing: The median number of TCRs per sample was roughly 98,000, ranging from roughly 23,224 to 690,600. The Decombinator software suite was used to annotate V, J and CDR3 in the TCR reads. For PS versus PT1 abundance plots, all samples were subsampled to the same number of TCRs (28,000). Expanded TCRs were defined as absent before sensitization and observed at least eight times at the 2-week time point. TCRdb took the public reads, trimmed them with fastp at Q25, ran MiXCR for clone calling and kept in-frame beta chains. Rows with a matching CDR3 protein are joined into one entry that keeps the most common DNA and genes. The V and J calls and clone size are TCRdb's, not the authors'. The sample profile shows 130,000 or so distinct CDR3 sequences; 4.1% of them were found once. The top ten constitute more than 1.2% of the sample.

As to this clonotype: The antigen it binds to is not known. Per-base qualities were not stored, and no clone one base away is much larger.

The CDR3 covers 13 residues, taking in both the cysteine and the phenylalanine. Left in the record is the CDR3 DNA by itself, 39 bases read in frame from the first base. CDR1 and CDR2 are read off the germline V gene as SQVTM and ANQGSEA. Trimming at the junction amounts to 6 bases on V and 5 bases on J, and the germline ends lie 16 bases apart. Unfractionated whole blood was collected in Tempus Blood RNA tubes, and total RNA was extracted from that blood. A handful of healthy volunteers were used as TCR sequencing controls and were bled at day 0, 2 weeks and 6 weeks. The sequence links TRBV29-1 to TRBJ2-5; the best D guess is TRBD2, with 6 bases matching. This clonotype originated in a female donor in good health. The nucleotides read TGCAGCGTGGACGGCGCGGGGTTGGAGACCCAGTACTTC. It codes for CSVDGAGLETQYF.